The rows below give T cell receptor beta chains drawn from one sample of a study of cytomegalovirus exposure and HLA in healthy donors. Repertoires were generated with immunoSEQ multiplex PCR, while TCRdb's copy carries only in-frame clones and drops some. The sample lists about 160,000 clones, less than 90% occurring once. Sequencing input: PBMCs. The receptor set was obtained from a woman between 18 and 29 years old in good health and CMV-seronegative. Each CDR3 is given with its conserved first and last residue. Each record gives: D gene, V gene, clone size, J gene, CDR3 protein, CDR3 DNA. A D gene is named only where the DNA matches it firmly. Not all rows give a size; the values are once, few, many and, for expanded clones, a class.

d_gene: .; v_gene: TRBV7-6; abundance: .; j_gene: TRBJ1-2; CDR3aa: CASSPRSGGGYTF; CDR3nt: TGTGCCAGCAGTCCGAGGTCGGGAGGTGGCTACACCTTC
d_gene: TRBD1; v_gene: TRBV29-1; abundance: .; j_gene: TRBJ2-7; CDR3aa: CSVISKPGTAHTYEQYF; CDR3nt: TGCAGCGTTATATCTAAACCCGGGACAGCTCATACCTACGAGCAGTACTTC
d_gene: .; v_gene: TRBV6-1; abundance: .; j_gene: TRBJ2-7; CDR3aa: CASSEAPTGVSGYEQYF; CDR3nt: TGTGCCAGCAGTGAAGCCCCAACGGGAGTTTCGGGCTACGAGCAGTACTTC
d_gene: TRBD1; v_gene: TRBV6-1; abundance: .; j_gene: TRBJ2-7; CDR3aa: CASLDRGSSYEQYF; CDR3nt: TGTGCCAGCCTAGACAGGGGGAGCTCCTACGAGCAGTACTTC
d_gene: TRBD1; v_gene: TRBV13; abundance: .; j_gene: TRBJ2-7; CDR3aa: CASRDRDRPYEQYF; CDR3nt: TGTGCCAGCAGGGATAGGGACAGGCCCTACGAGCAGTACTTC
d_gene: .; v_gene: TRBV4-3; abundance: once; j_gene: TRBJ2-1; CDR3aa: CASSQGDLGSSYNEQFF; CDR3nt: TGCGCCAGCAGCCAAGGAGATCTGGGCAGCTCCTACAATGAGCAGTTCTTC
d_gene: TRBD1; v_gene: TRBV4-3; abundance: once; j_gene: TRBJ2-7; CDR3aa: CASSQGLMTGEQYF; CDR3nt: TGCGCCAGCAGCCAAGGGCTGATGACAGGGGAGCAGTACTTC
d_gene: .; v_gene: TRBV7-3; abundance: .; j_gene: TRBJ2-1; CDR3aa: CASSLTRDSYNEQFF; CDR3nt: TGTGCCAGCAGCTTAACGCGAGACAGCTACAATGAGCAGTTCTTC
d_gene: TRBD1; v_gene: TRBV18; abundance: .; j_gene: TRBJ1-1; CDR3aa: CASSTGLNTEAFF; CDR3nt: TGTGCCAGCTCGACAGGGCTGAACACTGAAGCTTTCTTT
d_gene: .; v_gene: TRBV14; abundance: .; j_gene: TRBJ2-3; CDR3aa: CASSLRAGDITDTQYF; CDR3nt: TGTGCCAGCAGCCTGCGCGCCGGTGATATTACAGATACGCAGTATTTT
d_gene: .; v_gene: TRBV5-6; abundance: .; j_gene: TRBJ1-2; CDR3aa: CASSSTSGYGYTF; CDR3nt: TGTGCCAGCAGCTCGACCTCAGGGTATGGCTACACCTTC
d_gene: .; v_gene: TRBV29-1; abundance: .; j_gene: TRBJ2-4; CDR3aa: CSVEDLSGQRNIQYF; CDR3nt: TGCAGCGTTGAAGATCTTAGTGGACAGAGAAACATTCAGTACTTC
d_gene: TRBD1; v_gene: TRBV7-9; abundance: .; j_gene: TRBJ2-2; CDR3aa: CASSWYRGPGTGELFF; CDR3nt: TGTGCCAGCAGCTGGTACAGGGGGCCCGGGACCGGGGAGCTGTTTTTT
d_gene: TRBD2; v_gene: TRBV5-6; abundance: .; j_gene: TRBJ2-2; CDR3aa: CASSLPGTRGTGELFF; CDR3nt: TGTGCCAGCAGCTTGCCCGGGACTAGAGGGACCGGGGAGCTGTTTTTT
d_gene: .; v_gene: TRBV29-1; abundance: .; j_gene: TRBJ1-1; CDR3aa: CSGAHNTEAFF; CDR3nt: TGCAGCGGGGCTCATAACACTGAAGCTTTCTTT